The present entry profiles one T cell receptor (beta chain) with its context. The antigen it binds to is not known. Per-nucleotide qualities are absent, and no much larger clonotype sits a single base away. Peripheral blood samples were provided by related bone marrow donors on the day of marrow donation. Mononuclear cells from peripheral blood and bone marrow were separated by Ficoll-Hypaque density centrifugation and then cryopreserved. This sample is drawn from a study of T cells after posttransplantation cyclophosphamide (TCRdb year 2016). Background for the entire study: Using TRB sequencing, the study followed how the T cell repertoire rebuilt after myeloablative bone marrow transplantation with posttransplantation cyclophosphamide given as GVHD prophylaxis. Antigen receptor sequencing was done on samples from about 34 PTCy-treated patients and from approximately 15 related bone marrow donors of those patients. Blood from all 30 or so PTCy patients who had 1-year posttransplant specimens underwent TRB sequencing. In 3 patients, TRB sequencing was also performed on up to roughly 3 more blood samples taken 2 to 5.2 years after transplant, and in 4 patients, pretransplant blood was also TRB-sequenced. TRA and TRB clonality were tightly correlated in several samples, so subsequent TCR analyses focused on TRB only. Public TRB sequences were queried against a database of over 3,000 sequences associated with responses to pathogens, tumor antigens, self-antigens and alloantigens. Overall study outcomes, separate from this receptor: The TRB repertoires of T cells infiltrating skin or the GI tract showed only limited overlap with the TRB repertoires found in blood. Across the roughly 40 patients, TRB clonality was highly associated with recipient CMV seropositivity and CMV reactivation, and diversity with PTCy was similar to that in the CNI/methotrexate controls. Donor-recipient similarity was low at 1-2 months but rose over the first year, and later blood repertoires were often dominated by donor CD8+ memory clones.

The germline V gene provides CDR1 KGHSH and CDR2 LQKENI. Inclusive of the bounding cysteine and phenylalanine, the CDR3 is 14 residues long. CDR3 DNA only is kept here, 42 bases in frame from base 1. The trim is 0 bases for V and 1 base for J, with a gap of 6 bases between the germline ends. TRB sequencing was run on genomic DNA with either the immunoSEQ assay at survey resolution or the hsTCRB kit. The paper's data handling went like this. The immunoSEQ software was used for initial read processing, and the LymphoSeq R package was used for repertoire analyses. Clonality was computed as 1 minus normalized Shannon entropy, and a Gini coefficient was also calculated for each TRB dataset. To infer phenotypes in unsorted samples, TRB sequences from sorted subsets of the recipient or donor were mapped onto unsorted samples from the same recipient. Drawn from immuneACCESS, this table holds only the in-frame rearrangements with V and J called that TCRdb kept. Clones are partly lost; checked studies trace under half to an unresolved V gene and leave the rest unexplained. V, J and clone size are those of that table, while D and trimming were read from the DNA. The sample yields some 64,000 clones; 93% were counted once. 2.5% to 3% of the sample is taken by the ten largest.

Specimen: PBMCs. This sequence originates from a woman in her thirties in good health and a related stem cell transplant donor. The chain is made from TRBV18 and TRBJ1-1, with no reliable assignment of the D segment. The DNA reads as follows: TGTGCCAGCTCACCACCTAGCCGGAACACTGAAGCTTTCTTT. Its translation reads: CASSPPSRNTEAFF. The CDR3 plus the reference TRBV18 and TRBJ1-1 genes for the other parts give the full variable domain: NAGVMQNPRHLVRRRGQEARLRCSPMKGHSHVYWYRQLPEEGLKFMVYLQKENIIDESGMPKERFSAEFPKEGPSILRIQQVVRGDSAAYFCASSPPSRNTEAFFGQGTRLTVV.